This TCR beta chain originates from a study of CD8+ T cells in alopecia areata. Overall study: Tofacitinib dosing lasted 6 to 18 months, which was then followed by 6 months off drug.

Treatment defined: oral pan-JAK inhibitor, 5-10 mg twice daily. The CDR3 contains 16 residues. V was clipped by 0 bases and J by 5 bases, with 16 bases between them. Germline assignment: CDR1 LGHNA and CDR2 YSLEER. TCR sequencing used cDNA made by reverse transcription of extracted RNA. The assay was immunoSEQ multiplex PCR, and TCRdb's table has in-frame clones only and misses some. Of about 250,000 clones listed, 60% are singletons. The clonotype originates from a human donor with alopecia areata. The V call is TRBV4-3, the J call TRBJ1-2; D not resolved. Here the sequenced sample was CD4+ T cells sorted from blood, taken at roughly week 53, from a patient treated with tofacitinib. The CDR3 protein is CASSQETITEEYGYTF. The CDR3 bases are TGCGCCAGCAGCCAAGAAACTATCACAGAGGAGTATGGCTACACCTTC.